The clone carrying this T cell receptor beta chain was observed once. Its antigen is as yet unknown. Sequencing was performed with immunoSEQ multiplex PCR; in TCRdb, only in-frame clones are kept and a portion is missing. There are about 150,000 clones in the sample; about nine tenths occur only once, and about a tenth lies in the top ten. This specimen comes from a study of T cell responses to AZD1222 COVID-19 vaccine. Findings and caveats of the study: Most donors were white British and more were female, and clonal diversity was possibly underestimated.

From germline, CDR1 is SGHTA and CDR2 FQGNSA. This CDR3 spans 12 amino acids. V was shortened by 2 bases and J by 9 bases, with 8 bases between the two germline ends. This receptor was identified in an adult who received the AZD1222 COVID-19 vaccine. The chain joins TRBV7-2 to TRBJ2-1, with D unclear. Sequenced here: peripheral blood, sampled 28 days after the second AZD1222 dose. The CDR3 sequence: CASSLLDGEQFF. The DNA of the CDR3 is TGTGCCAGCAGCTTATTGGACGGTGAGCAGTTCTTC.